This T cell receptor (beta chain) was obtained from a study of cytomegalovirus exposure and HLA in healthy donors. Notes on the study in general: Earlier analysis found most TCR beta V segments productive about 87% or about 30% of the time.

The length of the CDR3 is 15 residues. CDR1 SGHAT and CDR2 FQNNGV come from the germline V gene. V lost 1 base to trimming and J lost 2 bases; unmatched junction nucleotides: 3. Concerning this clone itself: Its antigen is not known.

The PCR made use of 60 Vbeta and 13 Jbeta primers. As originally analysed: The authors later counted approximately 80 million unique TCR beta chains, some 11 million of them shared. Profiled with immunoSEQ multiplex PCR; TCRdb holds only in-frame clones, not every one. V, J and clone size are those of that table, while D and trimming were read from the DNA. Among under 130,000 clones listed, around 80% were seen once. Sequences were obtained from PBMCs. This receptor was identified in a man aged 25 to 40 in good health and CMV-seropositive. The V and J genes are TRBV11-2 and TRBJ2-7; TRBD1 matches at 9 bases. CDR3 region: CASSLARQGAYEQYF. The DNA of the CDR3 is TGTGCCAGCAGCTTAGCTCGACAGGGGGCCTACGAGCAGTACTTC.